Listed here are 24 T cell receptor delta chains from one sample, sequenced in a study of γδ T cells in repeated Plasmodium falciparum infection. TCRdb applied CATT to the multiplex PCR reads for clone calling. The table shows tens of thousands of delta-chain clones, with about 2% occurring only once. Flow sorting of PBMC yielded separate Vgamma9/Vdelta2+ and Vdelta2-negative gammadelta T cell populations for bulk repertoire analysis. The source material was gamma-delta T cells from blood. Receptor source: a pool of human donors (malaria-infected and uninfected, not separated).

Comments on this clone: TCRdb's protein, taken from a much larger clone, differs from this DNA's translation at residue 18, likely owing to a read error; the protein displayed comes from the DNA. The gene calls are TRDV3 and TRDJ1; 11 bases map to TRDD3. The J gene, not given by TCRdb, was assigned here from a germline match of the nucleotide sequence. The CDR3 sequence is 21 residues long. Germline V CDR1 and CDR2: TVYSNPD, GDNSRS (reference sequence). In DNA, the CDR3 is TGTGCCTTTATCCACCCTACGCACTGGGGGATAACGACGATTTACACCGATATACTCATCTTT. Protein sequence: CAFIHPTHWGITTIYTDILIF.

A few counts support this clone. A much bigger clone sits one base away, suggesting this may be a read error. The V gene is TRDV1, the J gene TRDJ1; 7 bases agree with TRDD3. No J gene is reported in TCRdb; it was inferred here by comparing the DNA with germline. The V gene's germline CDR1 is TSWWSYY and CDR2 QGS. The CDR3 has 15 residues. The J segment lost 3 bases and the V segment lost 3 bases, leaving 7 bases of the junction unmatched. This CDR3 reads CALGEKAGYADKLIF. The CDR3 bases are TGTGCTCTTGGGGAGAAGGCAGGATACGCCGATAAACTCATCTTT.

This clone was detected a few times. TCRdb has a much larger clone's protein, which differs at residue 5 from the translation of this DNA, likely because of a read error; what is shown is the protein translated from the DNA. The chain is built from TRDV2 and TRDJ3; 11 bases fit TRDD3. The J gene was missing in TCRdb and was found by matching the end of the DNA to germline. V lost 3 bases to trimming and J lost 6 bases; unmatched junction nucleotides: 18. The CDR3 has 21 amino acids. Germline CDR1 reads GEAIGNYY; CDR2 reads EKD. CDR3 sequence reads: CACDAFLPYWGIEEDTRQMFF. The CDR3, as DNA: TGTGCCTGTGACGCCTTTCTTCCATACTGGGGGATAGAAGAGGACACCCGACAGATGTTTTTC.

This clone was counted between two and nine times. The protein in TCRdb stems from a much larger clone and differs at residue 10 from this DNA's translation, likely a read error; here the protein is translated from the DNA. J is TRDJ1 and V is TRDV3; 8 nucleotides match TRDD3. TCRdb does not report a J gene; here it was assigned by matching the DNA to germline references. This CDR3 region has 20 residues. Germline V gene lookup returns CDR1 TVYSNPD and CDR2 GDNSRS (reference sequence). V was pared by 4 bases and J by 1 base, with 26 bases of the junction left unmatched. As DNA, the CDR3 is TGTGCCTCCGATTCTTATCAGGGTGCTGAGGGATACGAGGCCACCGATAAACTCATCTTT. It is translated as CASDSYQGAEGYEATDKLIF.

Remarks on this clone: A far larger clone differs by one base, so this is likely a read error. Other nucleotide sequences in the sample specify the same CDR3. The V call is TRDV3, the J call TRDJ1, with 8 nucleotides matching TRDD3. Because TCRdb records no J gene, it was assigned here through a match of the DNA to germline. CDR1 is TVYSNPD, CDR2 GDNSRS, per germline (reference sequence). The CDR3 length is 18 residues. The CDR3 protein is CALAFRPYWGAYTDKLIF. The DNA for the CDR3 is TGTGCCCTGGCCTTCCGGCCCTACTGGGGGGCCTACACTGATAAACTCATCTTT.

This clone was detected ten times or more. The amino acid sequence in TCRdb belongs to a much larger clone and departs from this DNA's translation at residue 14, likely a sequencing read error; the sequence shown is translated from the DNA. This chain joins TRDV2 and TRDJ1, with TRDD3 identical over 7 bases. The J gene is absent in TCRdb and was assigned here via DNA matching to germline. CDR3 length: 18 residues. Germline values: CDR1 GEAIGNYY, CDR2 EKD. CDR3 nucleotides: TGTGCCTGTGACACAGAAGGATACGCGGGGTTGTACACCGGTAAACTCATCTTT. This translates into CACDTEGYAGLYTGKLIF.

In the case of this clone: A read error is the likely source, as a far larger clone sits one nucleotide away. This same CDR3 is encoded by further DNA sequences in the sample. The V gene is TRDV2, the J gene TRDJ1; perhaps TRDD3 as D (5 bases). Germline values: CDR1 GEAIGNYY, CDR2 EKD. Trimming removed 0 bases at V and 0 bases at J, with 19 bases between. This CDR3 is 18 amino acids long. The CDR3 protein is CACDTVDGIKRYTDKLIF. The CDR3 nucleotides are TGTGCCTGTGACACCGTCGACGGGATTAAACGTTACACCGATAAACTCATCTTT.

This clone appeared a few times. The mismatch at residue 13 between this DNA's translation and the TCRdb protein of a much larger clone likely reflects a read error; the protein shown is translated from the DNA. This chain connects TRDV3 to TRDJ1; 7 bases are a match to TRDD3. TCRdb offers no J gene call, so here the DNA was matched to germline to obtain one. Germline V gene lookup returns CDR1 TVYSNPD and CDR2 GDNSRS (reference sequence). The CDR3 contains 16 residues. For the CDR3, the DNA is TGTGCCGTACTATCCTGGGGGTACCAGGGAACCGATAGACTCATCTTT. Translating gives CAVLSWGYQGTDRLIF.

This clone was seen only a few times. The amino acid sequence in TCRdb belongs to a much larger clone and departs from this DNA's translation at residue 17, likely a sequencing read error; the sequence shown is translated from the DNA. The CDR3 reads CAFSFIETAYIFWGDTAKLIF. CDR3 DNA: TGTGCCTTTAGCTTTATAGAGACGGCCTACATCTTCTGGGGGGACACCGCTAAACTCATCTTT. V gene TRDV3 combines with J gene TRDJ1, with 7 bases lining up with TRDD3. CDR1 is TVYSNPD, CDR2 GDNSRS, per germline (reference sequence). The CDR3 runs 21 residues.

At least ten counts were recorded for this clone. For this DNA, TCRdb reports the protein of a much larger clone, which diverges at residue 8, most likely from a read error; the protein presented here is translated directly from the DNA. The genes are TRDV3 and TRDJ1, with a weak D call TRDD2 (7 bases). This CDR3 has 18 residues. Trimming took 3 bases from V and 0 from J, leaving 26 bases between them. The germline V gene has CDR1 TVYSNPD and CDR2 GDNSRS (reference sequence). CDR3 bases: TGTGCCTTGAATTTTCCTACGCGGTGGGGGGCGTACACCGATAAACTCATCTTT. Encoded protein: CALNFPTRWGAYTDKLIF.

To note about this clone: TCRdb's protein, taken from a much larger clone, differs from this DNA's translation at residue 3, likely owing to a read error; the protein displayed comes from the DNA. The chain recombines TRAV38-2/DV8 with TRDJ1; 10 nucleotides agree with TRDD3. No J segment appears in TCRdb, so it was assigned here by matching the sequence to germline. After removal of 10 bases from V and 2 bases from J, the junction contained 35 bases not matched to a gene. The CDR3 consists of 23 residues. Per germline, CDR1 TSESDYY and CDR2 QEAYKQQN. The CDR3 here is CAHLPRIGGPLYWGILRTDKLIF. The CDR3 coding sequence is TGTGCTCATCTGCCCCGAATCGGTGGACCCTTGTACTGGGGGATCCTCAGGACCGATAAACTCATCTTT.

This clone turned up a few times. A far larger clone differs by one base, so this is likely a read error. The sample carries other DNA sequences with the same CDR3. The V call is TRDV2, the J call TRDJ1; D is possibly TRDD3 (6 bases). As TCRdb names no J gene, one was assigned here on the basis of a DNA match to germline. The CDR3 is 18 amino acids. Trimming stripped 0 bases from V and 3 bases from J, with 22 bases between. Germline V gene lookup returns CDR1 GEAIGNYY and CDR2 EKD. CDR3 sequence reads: CACDTGSLLGEHPDKLIF. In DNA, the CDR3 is TGTGCCTGTGACACCGGTTCCTTACTGGGTGAGCACCCCGATAAACTCATCTTT.

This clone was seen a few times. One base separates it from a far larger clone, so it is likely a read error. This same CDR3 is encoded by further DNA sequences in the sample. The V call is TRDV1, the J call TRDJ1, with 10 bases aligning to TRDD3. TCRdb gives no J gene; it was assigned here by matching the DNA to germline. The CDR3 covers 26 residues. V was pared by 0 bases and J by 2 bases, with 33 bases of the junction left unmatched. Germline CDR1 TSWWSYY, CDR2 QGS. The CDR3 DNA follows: TGTGCTCTTGGGGAACTGTTTACCTATTCCTACGAACGAAAGGTCTGGGGGATAAAAAGGACCGATAAACTCATCTTT. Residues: CALGELFTYSYERKVWGIKRTDKLIF.

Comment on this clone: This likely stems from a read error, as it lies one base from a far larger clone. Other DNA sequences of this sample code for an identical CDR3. The CDR3 DNA sequence: TGTGCTCTTGGGGGTCGACTCCTACTGTTTGGGGGGCCGAAGGTGACAGCCCAACTCTTCTTT. This encodes CALGGRLLLFGGPKVTAQLFF. The V and J genes are TRDV1 and TRDJ2, with D perhaps being TRDD2 or TRDD3 (6 bases each). The J gene is not listed in TCRdb, so it was assigned here from a DNA match to germline. The CDR3 consists of 21 residues. The germline V gene has CDR1 TSWWSYY and CDR2 QGS.

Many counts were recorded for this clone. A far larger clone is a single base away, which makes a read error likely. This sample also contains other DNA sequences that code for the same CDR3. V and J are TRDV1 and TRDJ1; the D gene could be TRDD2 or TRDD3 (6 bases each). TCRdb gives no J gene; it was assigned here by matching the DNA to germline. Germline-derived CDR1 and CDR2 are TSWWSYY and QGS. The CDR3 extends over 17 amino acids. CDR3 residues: CALGEAFPPLGTDKLIF. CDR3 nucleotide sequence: TGTGCCCTTGGGGAGGCCTTCCCCCCACTGGGCACCGATAAACTCATCTTT.

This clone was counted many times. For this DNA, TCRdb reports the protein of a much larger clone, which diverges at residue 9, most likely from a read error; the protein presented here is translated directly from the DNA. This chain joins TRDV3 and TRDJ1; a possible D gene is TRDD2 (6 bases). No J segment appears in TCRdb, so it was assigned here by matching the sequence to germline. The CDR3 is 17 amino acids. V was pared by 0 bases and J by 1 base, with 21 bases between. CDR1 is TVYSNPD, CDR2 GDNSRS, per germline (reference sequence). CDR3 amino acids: CAFSRVLLRGITDKLIF. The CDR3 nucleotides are TGTGCCTTTAGTAGGGTCCTACTGAGGGGAATCACCGATAAACTCATCTTT.

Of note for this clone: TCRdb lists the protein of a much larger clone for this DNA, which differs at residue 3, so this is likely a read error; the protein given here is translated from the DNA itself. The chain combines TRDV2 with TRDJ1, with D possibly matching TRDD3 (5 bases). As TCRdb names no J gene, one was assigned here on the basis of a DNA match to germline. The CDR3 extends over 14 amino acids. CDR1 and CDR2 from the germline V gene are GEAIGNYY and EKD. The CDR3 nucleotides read TGTGCCTATGACCCGTTGGCTGGGACCAATAAACTCATCTTT. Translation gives CAYDPLAGTNKLIF.

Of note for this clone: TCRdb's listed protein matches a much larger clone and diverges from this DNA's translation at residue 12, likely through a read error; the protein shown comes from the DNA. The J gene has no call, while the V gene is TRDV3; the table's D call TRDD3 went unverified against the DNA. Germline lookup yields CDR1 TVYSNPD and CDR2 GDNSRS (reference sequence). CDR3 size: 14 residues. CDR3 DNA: TGTGCCGAAATTTCGCTGGGGGATACCGATAAATTCATCTTT. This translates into CAEISLGDTDKFIF.

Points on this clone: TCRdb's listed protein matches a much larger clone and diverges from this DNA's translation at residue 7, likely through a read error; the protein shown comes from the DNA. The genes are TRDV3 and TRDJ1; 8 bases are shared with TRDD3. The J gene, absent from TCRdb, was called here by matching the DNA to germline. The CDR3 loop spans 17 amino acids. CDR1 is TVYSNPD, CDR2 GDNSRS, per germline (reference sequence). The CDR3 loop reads CAQRLRSGGPYTDKLIF. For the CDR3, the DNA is TGTGCTCAAAGGTTAAGGTCTGGGGGACCCTACACCGATAAACTCATCTTT. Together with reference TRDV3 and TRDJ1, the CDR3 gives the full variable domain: CDKVTQSSPDQTVASGSEVVLLCTYDTVYSNPDLFWYRIRPDYSFQFVFYGDNSRSEGADFTQGRFSVKHILTQKAFHLVISPVRTEDSATYYCAQRLRSGGPYTDKLIFGKGTRVTVEP.

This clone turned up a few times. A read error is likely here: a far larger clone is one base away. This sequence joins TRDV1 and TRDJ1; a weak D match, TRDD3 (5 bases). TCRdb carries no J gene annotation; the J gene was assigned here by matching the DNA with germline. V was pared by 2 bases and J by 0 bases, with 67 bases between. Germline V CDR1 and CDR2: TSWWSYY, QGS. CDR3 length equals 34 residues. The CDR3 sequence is CALGEVHPSCTSTGTLRSPDTLAYWKPYTDKLIF. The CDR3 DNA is TGTGCTCTTGGGGAAGTTCACCCATCCTGTACGTCAACGGGGACTTTGAGATCCCCCGACACCCTTGCGTACTGGAAACCTTACACCGATAAACTCATCTTT.

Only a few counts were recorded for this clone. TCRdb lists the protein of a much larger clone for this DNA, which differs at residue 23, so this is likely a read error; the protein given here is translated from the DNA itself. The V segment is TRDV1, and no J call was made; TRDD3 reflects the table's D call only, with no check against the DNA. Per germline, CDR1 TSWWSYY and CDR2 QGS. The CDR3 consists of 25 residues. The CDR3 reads CALGEGSYFLSTYWGIRWYTDKHIF. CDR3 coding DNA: TGTGCTCTTGGGGAAGGTTCGTACTTCCTATCGACATACTGGGGGATACGCTGGTACACCGATAAACACATCTTT.

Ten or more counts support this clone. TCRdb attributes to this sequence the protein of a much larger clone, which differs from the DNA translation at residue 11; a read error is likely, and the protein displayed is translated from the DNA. The CDR3 nucleotides are TGTGCCTGTGACCCTGTCTCTGGGGGATACAGCGATAAACTCATCTTT. It specifies CACDPVSGGYSDKLIF. J is TRDJ1 and V is TRDV2; TRDD3 agrees at 11 bases. Here the J gene came from matching the DNA to germline, since TCRdb omits it. This CDR3 comprises 16 residues. Germline V gene lookup returns CDR1 GEAIGNYY and CDR2 EKD. Trimming took 3 bases from V and 4 from J; bases not matched to a gene: 9.

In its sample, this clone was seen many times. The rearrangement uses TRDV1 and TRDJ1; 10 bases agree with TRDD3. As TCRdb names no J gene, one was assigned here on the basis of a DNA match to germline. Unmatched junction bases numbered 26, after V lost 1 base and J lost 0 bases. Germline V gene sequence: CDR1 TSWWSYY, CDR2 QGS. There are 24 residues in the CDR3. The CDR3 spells CALGEPHVNLFPSTGGSYTDKLIF. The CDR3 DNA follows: TGTGCTCTTGGGGAACCCCACGTTAACCTATTTCCTAGTACTGGGGGATCTTACACCGATAAACTCATCTTT.

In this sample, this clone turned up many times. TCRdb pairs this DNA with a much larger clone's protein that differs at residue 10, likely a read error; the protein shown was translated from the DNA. DNA for the CDR3: TGTGCGTTCCACCCCTCTCCACCGAACGCACGGGATCGTTTGGGTAAACTCATCTTT. Encoded protein: CAFHPSPPNARDRLGKLIF. The chain couples TRDV3 to TRDJ1; a weak D match, TRDD3 (5 bases). Per germline, CDR1 TVYSNPD and CDR2 GDNSRS (reference sequence). The CDR3 has 19 residues.